This section outlines one TCR beta chain sequence together with its context. Its antigen remains unidentified. 60 Vbeta and 13 Jbeta primers were used in PCR. Data came from immunoSEQ multiplex PCR; TCRdb stores just in-frame clones and leaves some out. Of 170,000 or so clones listed, over 70% are singletons. The data belong to a study of cytomegalovirus exposure and HLA in healthy donors. Across the study: An analysis done earlier identified approximately 120 million unique TCR beta sequences from approximately 170 million T cells. Study conclusions and caveats: Researchers counted roughly 150 TCR beta chains as cytomegalovirus-associated. Later examination showed HLA-associated TCR beta chains had greater clonal expansion than equally common others. TRBV6-2, TRBV6-3 and some other V segments were excluded as indistinguishable.

The CDR3 has 14 amino acids. Germline V gene lookup returns CDR1 MRHNA and CDR2 SNTAGT. Trimming removed 3 bases from V and 9 bases from J, with 15 bases in between. The TCR sequence derives from a man aged 40-55 years in good health and CMV-seronegative. Material: PBMCs. The chain is built from TRBV6-4 and TRBJ2-1; possibly TRBD2 for D (6 bases). CDR3 nucleotide sequence: TGTGCCAGCAGTGAGGAGGCGGGACGCGGTGAGCAGTTCTTC. This translates into CASSEEAGRGEQFF.